The 14 T cell receptor beta chains below were found in one sample sequenced in a study of Ad26.COV2.S vaccination and SARS-CoV-2 variants. Treatment indicated: some 20 received Ad26.COV2.S at low or high dose, single or two shots; about 5 received placebo; per-sample allocation not given. Day 63 following the first vaccine or placebo injection was when the samples were taken. The assay was immunoSEQ multiplex PCR, and TCRdb's table has in-frame clones only and misses some. The sample lists roughly 320,000 clones, around 86% occurring once. The source material was peripheral blood, sampled in a trial of Ad26.COV2.S vaccine versus placebo. These receptors all stem from a person between 18 and 59 years old who received the Ad26.COV2.S COVID-19 vaccine or a placebo.

The chain links TRBV9 to TRBJ2-7; D uncertain. Looked up from germline, CDR1 is SGDLS and CDR2 is YYNGEE. V dropped 4 bases and J dropped 0 bases, with 17 bases sitting between them. The CDR3 covers 16 residues. CDR3 sequence (DNA): TGTGCCAGCAGCACCCGAATGGAGACGGGCTCCTACGAGCAGTACTTC. Amino acid sequence: CASSTRMETGSYEQYF.

The chain carries TRBV4-1 and TRBJ1-3; D is perhaps TRBD1 (5 bases). The CDR3 loop spans 16 amino acids. V dropped 3 bases and J dropped 0 bases, with 12 bases sitting between them. Germline loops: CDR1 MGHRA, CDR2 YSYEKL. CDR3 sequence (DNA): TGCGCCAGCAGCCACCCAGGGATTAGCTCTGGAAACACCATATATTTT. Protein: CASSHPGISSGNTIYF.

The genes are TRBV30 and TRBJ1-3, with a possible D match to TRBD1 (5 bases). CDR1 GTSNPN and CDR2 SVGIG come from the germline V gene (reference sequence). This CDR3 has 12 amino acids. With 5 bases removed from V and 0 bases from J, the gap between germline ends came to 5 bases. The CDR3 reads CAWDSSGNTIYF. DNA for the CDR3: TGTGCCTGGGACAGCTCTGGAAACACCATATATTTT.

This clone was detected only a few times. The chain employs TRBV9 and TRBJ1-3, with D perhaps matching TRBD1 (5 bases). V was pared by 0 bases and J by 0 bases, with 7 bases between. This CDR3 contains 15 residues. Germline V gene data show CDR1 as SGDLS and CDR2 as YYNGEE. The DNA for the CDR3 is TGTGCCAGCAGCGTAGAAGGGGCCTCTGGAAACACCATATATTTT. Translation: CASSVEGASGNTIYF.

The chain has TRBV4-3 and TRBJ2-7; D is undetermined. This CDR3 is 15 amino acids long. Germline-derived CDR1 and CDR2 are LGHNA and YSLEER. V gave up 0 bases and J gave up 0 bases, with 9 bases separating them. The CDR3 reads CASSQENPGSYEQYF. CDR3 coding DNA: TGCGCCAGCAGCCAAGAAAACCCAGGCTCCTACGAGCAGTACTTC.

V is TRBV11-1 and J is TRBJ1-1; 7 nucleotides match TRBD1. With 1 base clipped from V and 3 bases from J, the junction kept 5 bases outside the gene matches. Per the germline V gene, CDR1 is SGHAT and CDR2 is FQDESV (reference sequence). There are 15 residues in the CDR3. The CDR3, as DNA: TGTGCCAGCAGCTTAGGGACTGACAGGGACACTGAAGCTTTCTTT. It translates to CASSLGTDRDTEAFF.

The chain employs TRBV7-6 and TRBJ2-2, with 7 bases identical to TRBD1. The CDR3 extends over 14 amino acids. Germline V CDR1 and CDR2: SGHVS, FNYEAQ. V lost 5 bases and J lost 6; bases outside the gene matches: 6. The CDR3 spells CASSRDRVAGELFF. The DNA for the CDR3 is TGTGCCAGCAGCCGCGACAGGGTTGCCGGGGAGCTGTTTTTT.

In the case of this clone: This specimen includes other DNA sequences encoding the same CDR3. J is TRBJ1-1 and V is TRBV7-9; the D is unclear. V was trimmed by 5 bases and J by 1 base, leaving 8 bases between them. Germline CDR1 is SEHNR and CDR2 is FQNEAQ (reference sequence). The CDR3 runs 13 residues. DNA of the CDR3: TGTGCCAGCAGCCTGGAGGGGAACACTGAAGCTTTCTTT. It specifies CASSLEGNTEAFF. The entire variable domain, with the rest obtained from reference TRBV7-9 and TRBJ1-1, is as follows: DTGVSQNPRHKITKRGQNVTFRCDPISEHNRLYWYRQTLGQGPEFLTYFQNEAQLEKSRLLSDRFSAERPKGSFSTLEIQRTEQGDSAMYLCASSLEGNTEAFFGQGTRLTVV.

J is TRBJ2-7 and V is TRBV4-1, with 7 bases aligning to TRBD1. The CDR3 runs to 15 residues. V lost 0 bases and J lost 0; bases outside the gene matches: 2. CDR1 and CDR2 from the germline V gene are MGHRA and YSYEKL. The CDR3 coding sequence is TGCGCCAGCAGCCAAGAGGGACAGAGCTCCTACGAGCAGTACTTC. As protein: CASSQEGQSSYEQYF.

The chain uses TRBV2 and TRBJ2-3, with 8 bases aligning to TRBD2. The CDR3 is made up of 17 amino acids. Trimming removed 2 bases from V and 6 bases from J; junction bases left unmatched: 13. CDR1 and CDR2 (germline): SNHLY, FYNNEI. This CDR3 reads CASSESIAGSIEDTQYF. Here the CDR3 DNA reads TGTGCCAGCAGTGAATCAATAGCGGGGTCGATTGAGGATACGCAGTATTTT. Complete variable domain (other parts from reference TRBV2 and TRBJ2-3): EPEVTQTPSHQVTQMGQEVILRCVPISNHLYFYWYRQILGQKVEFLVSFYNNEISEKSEIFDDQFSVERPDGSNFTLKIRSTKLEDSAMYFCASSESIAGSIEDTQYFGPGTRLTVL.

This chain uses TRBV9 with TRBJ1-2, with TRBD1 matching over 7 bases. CDR3 length: 16 residues. The V gene end was trimmed by 0 bases and the J gene end by 3 bases; junction bases not matched to a gene: 8. Germline-derived CDR1 and CDR2 are SGDLS and YYNGEE. CDR3 bases: TGTGCCAGCAGCGTAGGGGGGGACAGTCTCGACTATGGCTACACCTTC. It yields the protein CASSVGGDSLDYGYTF.

The rearrangement links TRBV6-5 to TRBJ2-7; 9 bases are shared with TRBD1. This CDR3 is 15 amino acids long. Germline assignment: CDR1 MNHEY and CDR2 SVGAGI. The junction had 5 bases not matched to a gene; V was cut back by 3 bases and J by 2 bases. In DNA, the CDR3 is TGTGCCAGCAGTTATCGGACAGGGGCTACCTACGAGCAGTACTTC. This translates into CASSYRTGATYEQYF.

This clone was seen once. V usage is TRBV4-3 and J usage is TRBJ1-6, with D unclear. The CDR3 is made up of 15 amino acids. V was cut by 0 bases and J by 7 bases, with 10 bases left in between. Germline loops: CDR1 LGHNA, CDR2 YSLEER. This CDR3 reads CASSQDRVGNSPLHF. The CDR3 nucleotides are TGCGCCAGCAGCCAAGATCGGGTTGGGAATTCACCCCTCCACTTT.

V gene TRBV7-3 combines with J gene TRBJ1-1; D gene unclear. V dropped 2 bases and J dropped 0 bases, with 13 bases sitting between them. The CDR3 length is 16 residues. Germline CDR1 is SGHTA and CDR2 is FQGTGA. The CDR3 spells CASSLDRPRLNTEAFF. CDR3 DNA sequence: TGTGCCAGCAGCTTAGATCGTCCCAGATTGAACACTGAAGCTTTCTTT.